The rows below give T cell receptor beta chains drawn from one sample of a study of blood T cell repertoires in COVID-19. The assay was immunoSEQ multiplex PCR, and TCRdb's table has in-frame clones only and misses some. The sample has 69,000 or so clones; roughly 90% are singletons. Sequenced input: peripheral blood. These receptors came from a man aged 45-65 years with acute or convalescent COVID-19. CDR3s include the opening cysteine and the closing phenylalanine or tryptophan. The D gene is left open where the match is weak. Clone sizes are given selectively: once, few, many, or a class where the clone is expanded.

>TRBV14|TRBJ2-3|NA|NA
CASRQTAIDTQYF
TGTGCCAGCAGGCAGACAGCTATAGATACGCAGTATTTT
>TRBV5-1|TRBJ1-6|NA|TRBD1
CASSLGGQGVSPLHF
TGCGCCAGCAGCTTGGGGGGACAGGGAGTTTCACCCCTCCACTTT
>TRBV6-5|TRBJ2-3|NA|NA
CASSYSFQSTDTQYF
TGTGCCAGCAGTTACTCGTTCCAGAGCACAGATACGCAGTATTTT
>TRBV5-1|TRBJ2-2|once|NA
CASSLDWSTGELFF
TGCGCCAGCAGCCTGGACTGGTCCACCGGGGAGCTGTTTTTT
>TRBV5-1|TRBJ2-7|once|NA
CASSPASGVPQF
TGCGCCAGCAGTCCAGCGTCGGGGGTCCCGCAGTTC
>TRBV9|TRBJ2-3|NA|TRBD2
CASSVDSGLAGTQYF
TGTGCCAGCAGCGTAGATTCCGGACTAGCTGGTACGCAGTATTTT
>TRBV11-2|TRBJ2-5|NA|TRBD2
CASSHALADYQETQYF
TGTGCCAGCAGCCACGCCCTAGCGGACTACCAAGAGACCCAGTACTTC
>TRBV6-2/TRBV6-3|TRBJ2-1|NA|NA
CASSYSGGWNEQFF
TGTGCCAGCAGTTACTCTGGCGGTTGGAATGAGCAGTTCTTC
>TRBV11-3|TRBJ2-7|NA|TRBD2
CASSLGLDQDEQYF
TGTGCCAGCAGCCTGGGACTAGATCAAGACGAGCAGTACTTC
>TRBV19|TRBJ2-6|NA|TRBD1
CASSYPRTGAGANVLTF
TGTGCCAGTAGTTATCCCCGGACAGGGGCTGGGGCCAACGTCCTGACTTTC
>TRBV3-1/TRBV3-2|TRBJ2-6|NA|TRBD1
CASSQIPGGRTGANVLTF
TGTGCCAGCAGCCAAATCCCAGGGGGCAGGACTGGGGCCAACGTCCTGACTTTC
>TRBV9|TRBJ2-5|NA|TRBD1
CASSRRTGREETQYF
TGTGCCAGCAGCCGACGGACAGGGCGCGAAGAGACCCAGTACTTC
>TRBV11-2|TRBJ2-7|NA|TRBD2
CASSLEASGRYEQYF
TGTGCCAGCAGCTTAGAGGCTAGCGGGAGGTACGAGCAGTACTTC
>TRBV12-3/TRBV12-4|TRBJ1-5|NA|NA
CASSLSHQPQHF
TGTGCCAGCAGTTTGAGCCATCAGCCCCAGCATTTT
>TRBV12-3/TRBV12-4|TRBJ2-5|once|TRBD1
CASSPGQGRTQYF
TGTGCCAGCAGCCCTGGACAGGGAAGGACCCAGTACTTC
>TRBV19|TRBJ2-2|NA|TRBD1
CASSFPGQGSPLPQFF
TGTGCCAGTAGTTTTCCGGGACAGGGGAGTCCCCTTCCCCAGTTTTTT
>TRBV11-3|TRBJ2-5|NA|TRBD1
CASSSRTGQETQYF
TGTGCCAGCAGCTCCCGGACAGGCCAAGAGACCCAGTACTTC
>TRBV6-5|TRBJ2-7|NA|TRBD2
CASSKLAGGAYEQYF
TGTGCCAGCAGTAAGCTAGCGGGGGGCGCCTACGAGCAGTACTTC
>TRBV7-2|TRBJ2-2|NA|NA
CASSPWSGLSYTGELFF
TGTGCCAGCAGCCCTTGGAGTGGACTCAGCTACACCGGGGAGCTGTTTTTT
>TRBV12-3/TRBV12-4|TRBJ1-2|NA|TRBD1
CASSLGTGGGYTF
TGTGCCAGCAGTCTTGGGACAGGGGGAGGCTACACCTTC
>TRBV19|TRBJ2-1|NA|NA
CASSLGSSGWNEQFF
TGTGCCAGTAGCCTCGGGAGTTCGGGTTGGAATGAGCAGTTCTTC
>TRBV19|TRBJ2-7|NA|TRBD2
CASSFIAGGPDEQYF
TGTGCCAGTAGTTTTATAGCGGGAGGGCCCGACGAGCAGTACTTC
>TRBV7-2|TRBJ1-1|NA|TRBD1
CASRTDRGVANTEAFF
TGTGCCAGCAGAACCGACAGGGGGGTTGCGAACACTGAAGCTTTCTTT
>TRBV14|TRBJ2-1|NA|NA
CASSNFADSYNEQFF
TGTGCCAGCAGCAATTTCGCGGACTCTTACAATGAGCAGTTCTTC
>TRBV14|TRBJ1-3|NA|NA
CASSQVRSSGNTIYF
TGTGCCAGCAGCCAAGTGAGGAGCTCTGGAAACACCATATATTTT
>TRBV10-3|TRBJ2-5|NA|TRBD2
CAISDLASGRSGQETQYF
TGTGCCATCAGTGATTTGGCTAGCGGGAGGTCGGGGCAAGAGACCCAGTACTTC
>TRBV6-2/TRBV6-3|TRBJ1-2|NA|TRBD1
CASSPLDRDGYTF
TGTGCCAGCAGTCCCCTGGACAGGGATGGCTACACCTTC
>TRBV19|TRBJ1-5|NA|NA
CASSKGIKGNQPQHF
TGTGCCAGTAGTAAGGGGATTAAAGGAAATCAGCCCCAGCATTTT
>TRBV7-9|TRBJ2-7|NA|NA
CASSSQSGFYEQYF
TGTGCCAGCAGCTCTCAATCCGGGTTCTACGAGCAGTACTTC
>TRBV15|TRBJ1-2|NA|TRBD1
CATSREGQGYGYTF
TGTGCCACCAGCAGAGAGGGACAGGGCTATGGCTACACCTTC
>TRBV4-3|TRBJ2-3|NA|TRBD2
CASSLSSGSLDTQYF
TGCGCCAGCAGCCTTTCTAGCGGGAGCTTAGATACGCAGTATTTT
>TRBV12-5|TRBJ2-1|NA|TRBD2
CASGYSGAGVGNEQFF
TGTGCTAGTGGTTACTCCGGAGCGGGAGTTGGAAATGAGCAGTTCTTC
>TRBV9|TRBJ2-7|NA|NA
CASSQEAGTRGEQYF
TGTGCCAGCAGCCAAGAGGCGGGGACTCGGGGCGAGCAGTACTTC
>TRBV24-1|TRBJ2-2|NA|TRBD1
CATSPTGGTTGELFF
TGTGCCACCAGCCCGACAGGGGGTACCACCGGGGAGCTGTTTTTT
>TRBV27|TRBJ1-2|NA|NA
CASSLSGAGGYTF
TGTGCCAGCAGTTTATCAGGGGCTGGTGGCTACACCTTC
>TRBV27|TRBJ2-7|NA|NA
CASSPSGGWYEQYF
TGTGCCAGCAGTCCCTCGGGGGGCTGGTACGAGCAGTACTTC
>TRBV3-1/TRBV3-2|TRBJ1-6|NA|NA
CASSQVRGLLRASSYNSPLHF
TGTGCCAGCAGCCAAGTCCGAGGACTTTTAAGGGCGAGCTCCTATAATTCACCCCTCCACTTT
>TRBV6-5|TRBJ1-2|NA|NA
CASSRTGLGGYTF
TGTGCCAGCAGTCGAACAGGGCTGGGAGGCTACACCTTC
>TRBV3-1/TRBV3-2|TRBJ1-6|NA|TRBD1
CASSRAGRGAYNSPLHF
TGTGCCAGCAGCCGTGCGGGCAGGGGGGCCTATAATTCACCCCTCCACTTT
>TRBV5-1|TRBJ2-3|NA|NA
CASSLVKAGTRLDTQYF
TGCGCCAGCAGCTTGGTAAAGGCCGGGACTCGACTAGATACGCAGTATTTT
>TRBV19|TRBJ1-2|NA|TRBD1
CASRVQGARDYGYTF
TGTGCCAGTAGAGTACAGGGGGCCCGCGACTATGGCTACACCTTC
>TRBV5-5|TRBJ2-6|NA|TRBD1
CASSPTPGQGNRGANVLTF
TGTGCCAGCAGCCCGACCCCGGGACAGGGGAACAGGGGGGCCAACGTCCTGACTTTC
>TRBV7-6|TRBJ1-1|NA|NA
CASSLAQGVNTEAFF
TGTGCCAGCAGCTTAGCCCAGGGCGTGAACACTGAAGCTTTCTTT
>TRBV18|TRBJ1-5|NA|NA
CASSPADNQPQHF
TGTGCCAGCTCACCGGCTGACAATCAGCCCCAGCATTTT
>TRBV29-1|TRBJ2-7|NA|NA
CSVENGHPNEQYF
TGCAGCGTTGAAAACGGTCACCCCAACGAGCAGTACTTC
>TRBV5-1|TRBJ1-3|NA|NA
CASSLTDQPGNTIYF
TGCGCCAGCAGCTTAACAGATCAGCCTGGAAACACCATATATTTT
>TRBV30|TRBJ1-2|few|TRBD1
CAWSRDRTHGYTF
TGTGCCTGGAGTCGGGACAGGACCCATGGCTACACCTTC
>TRBV6-5|TRBJ1-2|NA|TRBD1
CASSYWTGGNYGYTF
TGTGCCAGCAGTTACTGGACAGGGGGCAACTATGGCTACACCTTC
>TRBV21-1|TRBJ2-5|NA|NA
CAIGLAGTQETQYF
TGTGCCATCGGACTAGCGGGAACCCAAGAGACCCAGTACTTC
>TRBV10-3|TRBJ1-6|NA|NA
CAISETDRLGNSPLHF
TGTGCCATCAGTGAGACCGACAGGCTAGGTAATTCACCCCTCCACTTT
>TRBV5-1|TRBJ2-1|NA|NA
CASSLDVAGRNEQFF
TGCGCCAGCAGCTTGGACGTAGCAGGGCGGAATGAGCAGTTCTTC
>TRBV9|TRBJ2-4|NA|TRBD2
CASSVGLAGLAKNIQYF
TGTGCCAGCAGCGTGGGACTAGCGGGACTAGCCAAAAACATTCAGTACTTC